The table lists the clone carrying this T cell receptor beta chain with a few counts. Its antigen is not known. The data stem from a study of circulating tumor DNA in untreated peripheral T-cell lymphoma. Study outcomes and limitations: Tumor-specific clonotypes were found in about three quarters of patients.

This tumor tissue came from a pretreatment baseline collection. Sequencing used immunoSEQ multiplex PCR; TCRdb keeps in-frame clones, though not all of them. The sample lists thousands of clones, 65% to 85% occurring once. The CDR3 totals 16 residues. Germline V lookup: CDR1 KGHSH, CDR2 LQKENI. Trimming took off 3 bases at V and 0 bases at J, with 12 bases between the two ends. The sequencing input was tumor tissue. The clonotype comes from a human donor with peripheral T-cell lymphoma. The V call is TRBV18, the J call TRBJ2-1, with D uncertain. The CDR3 DNA follows: TGTGCCAGCTCACCTCCGGCACAGAGCTCCTACAATGAGCAGTTCTTC. Its translation: CASSPPAQSSYNEQFF.